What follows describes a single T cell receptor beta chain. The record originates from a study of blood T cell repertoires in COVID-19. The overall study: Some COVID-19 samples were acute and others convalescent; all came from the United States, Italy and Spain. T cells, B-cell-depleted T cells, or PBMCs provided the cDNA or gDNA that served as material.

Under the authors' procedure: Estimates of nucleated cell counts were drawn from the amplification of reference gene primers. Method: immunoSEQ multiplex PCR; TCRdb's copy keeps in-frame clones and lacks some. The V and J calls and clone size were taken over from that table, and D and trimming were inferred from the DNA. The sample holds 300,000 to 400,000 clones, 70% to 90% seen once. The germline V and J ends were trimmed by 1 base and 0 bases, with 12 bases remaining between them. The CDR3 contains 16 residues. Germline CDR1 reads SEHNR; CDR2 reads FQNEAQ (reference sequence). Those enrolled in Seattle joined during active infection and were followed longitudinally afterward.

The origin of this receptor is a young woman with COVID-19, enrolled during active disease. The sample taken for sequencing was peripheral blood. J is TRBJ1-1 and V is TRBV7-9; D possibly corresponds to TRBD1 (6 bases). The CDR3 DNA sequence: TGTGCCAGCAGCTTAGTTACAGGGCGGCTGAACACTGAAGCTTTCTTT. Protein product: CASSLVTGRLNTEAFF.